This entry concerns a single T cell receptor beta chain. As yet, its antigen is unknown. The sample belongs to a study of T cells after yellow fever vaccination. As for the study in general: Fractions with few cells were prepared using SMART-Seq v4 Ultra Low Input.

Study findings and constraints: After the booster, around 95% of CD4 and more than 85% of CD8 primary-response clones were re-detected.

Germline values: CDR1 GTSNPN, CDR2 SVGIG (reference sequence). V lost 5 bases to trimming and J lost 12 bases, with 20 bases between them. CDR3 size: 12 residues. Making TCR cDNA involved 5'RACE template switching, which added UMIs and a universal primer site. TCRdb reprocessed the 5' RACE reads via MiXCR and lists one record per CDR3 protein. The sample yields 500,000 to 650,000 distinct CDR3 sequences, 9% to 15% seen once. The input for sequencing was PBMCs, taken on the day of the yellow fever booster vaccination. The chain couples TRBV30 to TRBJ2-7, with D perhaps TRBD2 (7 bases). This receptor was identified in a man under 40 who received the YFV17D yellow fever vaccine. This chain's CDR3 is CAWGWSGGVSYF. The CDR3 DNA follows: TGTGCCTGGGGATGGTCGGGGGGCGTATCGTACTTC.